This note documents a single T cell receptor (beta chain) sequence. Its antigen is still unknown. These data originate in a study of shared clonotypes between healthy human individuals. Overall study findings and caveats: Only blood samples were collected, and tissue repertoires likely differ.

Every one of the donors was a Caucasian adult that lived in Nashville, Tennessee. This table comes from immunoSEQ multiplex PCR, and its TCRdb copy is limited to in-frame clones, with some not included. The table has 1,400,000 or so clones, approximately 98.5% seen once. This receptor was taken from a man under 40 in good health. Sample: naive CD4+ T cells sorted from blood. Subset reported: CD45RA+ positively selected.

In DNA form, the CDR3 reads TGTGCCAGCAGCTGGGGGGACAGGCCAAGGACTGAAGCTTTCTTT. It codes for CASSWGDRPRTEAFF. The genes are TRBV5-7 and TRBJ1-1, with 8 bases matching TRBD1. TRBV5-7 is sorted into the ORF group, with uncertain function. The CDR3 spans 15 residues. V was pared by 3 bases and J by 5 bases, with 9 bases of the junction left unmatched.